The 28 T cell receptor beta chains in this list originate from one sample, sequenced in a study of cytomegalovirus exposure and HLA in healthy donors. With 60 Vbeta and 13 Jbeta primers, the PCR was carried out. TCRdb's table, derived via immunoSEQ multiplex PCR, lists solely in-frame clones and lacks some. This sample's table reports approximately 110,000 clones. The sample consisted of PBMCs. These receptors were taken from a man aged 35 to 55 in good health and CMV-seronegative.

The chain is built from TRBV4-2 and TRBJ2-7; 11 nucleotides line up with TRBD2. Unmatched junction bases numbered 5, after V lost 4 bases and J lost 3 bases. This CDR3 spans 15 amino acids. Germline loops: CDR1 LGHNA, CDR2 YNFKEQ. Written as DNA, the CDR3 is TGTGCCAGCAGCCCTCCGGGACTAGCGGTCTACGAGCAGTACTTC. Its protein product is CASSPPGLAVYEQYF.

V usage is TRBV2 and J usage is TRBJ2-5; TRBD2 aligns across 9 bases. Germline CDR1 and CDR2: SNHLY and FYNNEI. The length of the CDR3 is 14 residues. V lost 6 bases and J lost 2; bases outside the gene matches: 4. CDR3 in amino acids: CASSPTSGQETQYF. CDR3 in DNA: TGTGCCAGCAGCCCGACTAGCGGTCAAGAGACCCAGTACTTC.

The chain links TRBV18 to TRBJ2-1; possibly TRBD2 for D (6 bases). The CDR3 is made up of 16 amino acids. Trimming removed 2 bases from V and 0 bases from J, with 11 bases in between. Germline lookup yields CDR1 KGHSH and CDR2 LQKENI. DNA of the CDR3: TGTGCCAGCTCACCAATAGCGGTACTCTCCTACAATGAGCAGTTCTTC. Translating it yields CASSPIAVLSYNEQFF.

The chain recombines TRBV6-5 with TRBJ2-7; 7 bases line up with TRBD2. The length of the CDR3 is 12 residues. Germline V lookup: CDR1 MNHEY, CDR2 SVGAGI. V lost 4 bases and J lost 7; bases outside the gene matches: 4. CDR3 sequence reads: CASSLGGEEQYF. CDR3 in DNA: TGTGCCAGCAGTTTGGGAGGGGAAGAGCAGTACTTC.

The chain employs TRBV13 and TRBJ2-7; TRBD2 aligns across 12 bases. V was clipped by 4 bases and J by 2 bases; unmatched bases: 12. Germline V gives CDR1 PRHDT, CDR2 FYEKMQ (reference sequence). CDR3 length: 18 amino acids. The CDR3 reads CASSSRASGRAFAYEQYF. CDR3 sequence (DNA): TGTGCCAGCAGCTCCCGGGCTAGCGGGAGGGCATTCGCCTACGAGCAGTACTTC.

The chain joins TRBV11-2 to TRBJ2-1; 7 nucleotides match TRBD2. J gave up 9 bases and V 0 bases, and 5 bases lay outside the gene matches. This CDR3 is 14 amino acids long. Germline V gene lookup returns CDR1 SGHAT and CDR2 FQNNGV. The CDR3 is CASSLEGGPSEQFF. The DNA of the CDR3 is TGTGCCAGCAGCTTAGAGGGAGGGCCCAGTGAGCAGTTCTTC.

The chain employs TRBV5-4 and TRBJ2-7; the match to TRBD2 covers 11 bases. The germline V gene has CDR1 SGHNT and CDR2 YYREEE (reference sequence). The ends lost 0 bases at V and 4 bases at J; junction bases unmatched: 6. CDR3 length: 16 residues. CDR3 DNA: TGTGCCAGCAGCTTGGACGGGGCTAGCGGGAGGTACGAGCAGTACTTC. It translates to CASSLDGASGRYEQYF.

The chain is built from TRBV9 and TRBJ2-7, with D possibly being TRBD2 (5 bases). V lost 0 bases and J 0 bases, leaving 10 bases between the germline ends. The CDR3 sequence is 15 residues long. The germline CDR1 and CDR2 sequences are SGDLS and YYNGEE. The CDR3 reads CASSVVSGVSYEQYF. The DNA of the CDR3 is TGTGCCAGCAGCGTAGTGAGCGGAGTCTCCTACGAGCAGTACTTC.

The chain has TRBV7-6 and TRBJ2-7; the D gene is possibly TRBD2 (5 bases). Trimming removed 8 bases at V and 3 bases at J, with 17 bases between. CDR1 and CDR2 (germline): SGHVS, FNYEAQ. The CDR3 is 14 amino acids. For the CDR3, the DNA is TGTGCCAGCGGGGTAGGACGGGATGGCTACGAGCAGTACTTC. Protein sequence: CASGVGRDGYEQYF.

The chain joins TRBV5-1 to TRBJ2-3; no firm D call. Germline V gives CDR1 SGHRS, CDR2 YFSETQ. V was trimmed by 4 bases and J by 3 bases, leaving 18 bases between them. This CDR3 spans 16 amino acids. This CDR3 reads CASSPVGRAKTDTQYF. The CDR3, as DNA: TGCGCCAGCAGCCCCGTCGGCCGAGCGAAGACAGATACGCAGTATTTT.

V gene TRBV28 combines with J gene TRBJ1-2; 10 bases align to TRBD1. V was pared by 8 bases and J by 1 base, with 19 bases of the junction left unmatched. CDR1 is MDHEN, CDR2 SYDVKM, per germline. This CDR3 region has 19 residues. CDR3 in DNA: TGTGCCAGCTTGACCATAGGGGGGGGGACAGGGGCTTTTAACTATGGCTACACCTTC. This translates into CASLTIGGGTGAFNYGYTF.

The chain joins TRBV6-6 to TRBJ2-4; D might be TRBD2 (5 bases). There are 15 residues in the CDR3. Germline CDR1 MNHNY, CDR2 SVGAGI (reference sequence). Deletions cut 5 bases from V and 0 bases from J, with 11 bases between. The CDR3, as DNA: TGTGCCAGCAGTATCTTCGAGGGAGCCAAAAACATTCAGTACTTC. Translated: CASSIFEGAKNIQYF.

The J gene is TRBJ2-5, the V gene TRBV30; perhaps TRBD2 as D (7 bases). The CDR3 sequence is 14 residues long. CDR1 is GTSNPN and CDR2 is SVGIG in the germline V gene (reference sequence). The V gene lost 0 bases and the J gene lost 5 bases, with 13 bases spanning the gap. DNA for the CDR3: TGTGCCTGGAGTGTAGGGGGGGAAGGGGAGACCCAGTACTTC. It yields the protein CAWSVGGEGETQYF.

CDR3 sequence (DNA): TGTGCCAGCAGCTTAGGCGGGACAGGGAATGAAAAACTGTTTTTT. Protein sequence: CASSLGGTGNEKLFF. The chain carries TRBV7-9 and TRBJ1-4; 9 bases are a match to TRBD1. CDR1 is SEHNR and CDR2 is FQNEAQ in the germline V gene (reference sequence). The ends lost 1 base at V and 5 bases at J; junction bases unmatched: 2. The CDR3 covers 15 residues.

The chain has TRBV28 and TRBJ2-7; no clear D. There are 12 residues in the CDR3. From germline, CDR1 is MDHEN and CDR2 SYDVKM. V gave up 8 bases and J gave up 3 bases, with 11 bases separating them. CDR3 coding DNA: TGTGCCAGCTATAAAGAACACTACGAGCAGTACTTC. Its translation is CASYKEHYEQYF.

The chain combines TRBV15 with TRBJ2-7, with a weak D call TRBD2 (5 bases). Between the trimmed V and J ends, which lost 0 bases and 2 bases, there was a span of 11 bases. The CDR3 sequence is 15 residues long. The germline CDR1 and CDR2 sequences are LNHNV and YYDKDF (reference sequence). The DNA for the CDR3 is TGTGCCACCAGCAGAGAGGTGGCGGGTCCCTACGAGCAGTACTTC. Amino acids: CATSREVAGPYEQYF.

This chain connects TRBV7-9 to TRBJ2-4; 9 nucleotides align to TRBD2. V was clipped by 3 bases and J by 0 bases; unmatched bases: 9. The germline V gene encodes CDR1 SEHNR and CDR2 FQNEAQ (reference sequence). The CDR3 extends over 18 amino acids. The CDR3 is CASSLGVAGALAKNIQYF. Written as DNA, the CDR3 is TGTGCCAGCAGCTTGGGGGTAGCGGGAGCGCTAGCCAAAAACATTCAGTACTTC. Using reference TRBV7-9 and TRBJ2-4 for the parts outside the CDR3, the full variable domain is DTGVSQNPRHKITKRGQNVTFRCDPISEHNRLYWYRQTLGQGPEFLTYFQNEAQLEKSRLLSDRFSAERPKGSFSTLEIQRTEQGDSAMYLCASSLGVAGALAKNIQYFGAGTRLSVL.

CDR3 region: CASSARLADPYNEQFF. DNA of the CDR3: TGTGCCAGCAGCGCCCGACTAGCGGACCCCTACAATGAGCAGTTCTTC. The genes are TRBV7-2 and TRBJ2-1; 9 nucleotides match TRBD2. This CDR3 comprises 16 residues. J gave up 2 bases and V 5 bases, and 7 bases lay outside the gene matches. From germline, CDR1 is SGHTA and CDR2 FQGNSA.

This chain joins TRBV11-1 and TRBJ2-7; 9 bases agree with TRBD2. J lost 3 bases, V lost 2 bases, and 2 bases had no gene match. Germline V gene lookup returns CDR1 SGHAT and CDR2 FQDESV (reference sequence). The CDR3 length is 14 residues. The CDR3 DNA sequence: TGTGCCAGCAGCTTATCGCGGGAGGGCTACGAGCAGTACTTC. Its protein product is CASSLSREGYEQYF.

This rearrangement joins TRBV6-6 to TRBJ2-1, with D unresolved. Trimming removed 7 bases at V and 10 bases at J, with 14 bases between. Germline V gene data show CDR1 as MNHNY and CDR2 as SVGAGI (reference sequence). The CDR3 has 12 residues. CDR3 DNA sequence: TGTGCCAGCACCCCAGAAGGCGGAGAGCAGTTCTTC. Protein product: CASTPEGGEQFF.

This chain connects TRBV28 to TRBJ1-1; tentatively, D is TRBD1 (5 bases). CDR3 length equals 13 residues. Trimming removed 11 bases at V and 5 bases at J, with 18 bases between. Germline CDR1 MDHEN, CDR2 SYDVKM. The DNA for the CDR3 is TGTGCCGCCCGGGGGAGAGGGTTTACTGAAGCTTTCTTT. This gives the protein CAARGRGFTEAFF. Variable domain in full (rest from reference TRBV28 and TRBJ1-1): DVKVTQSSRYLVKRTGEKVFLECVQDMDHENMFWYRQDPGLGLRLIYFSYDVKMKEKGDIPEGYSVSREKKERFSLILESASTNQTSMYLCAARGRGFTEAFFGQGTRLTVV.

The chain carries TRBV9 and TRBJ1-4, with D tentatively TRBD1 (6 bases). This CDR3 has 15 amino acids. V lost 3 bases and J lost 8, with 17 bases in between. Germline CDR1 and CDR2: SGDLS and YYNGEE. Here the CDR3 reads CASSAGDRIAEKLFF. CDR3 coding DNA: TGTGCCAGCAGCGCGGGCGACAGGATCGCCGAAAAACTGTTTTTT. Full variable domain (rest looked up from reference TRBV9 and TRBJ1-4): DSGVTQTPKHLITATGQRVTLRCSPRSGDLSVYWYQQSLDQGLQFLIQYYNGEERAKGNILERFSAQQFPDLHSELNLSSLELGDSALYFCASSAGDRIAEKLFFGSGTQLSVL.

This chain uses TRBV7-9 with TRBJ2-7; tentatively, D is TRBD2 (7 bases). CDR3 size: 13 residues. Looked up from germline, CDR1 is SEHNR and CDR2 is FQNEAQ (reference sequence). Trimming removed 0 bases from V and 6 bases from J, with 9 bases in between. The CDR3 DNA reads TGTGCCAGCAGCTTAGCGGGGGGGCTCGAGCAGTACTTC. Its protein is CASSLAGGLEQYF.

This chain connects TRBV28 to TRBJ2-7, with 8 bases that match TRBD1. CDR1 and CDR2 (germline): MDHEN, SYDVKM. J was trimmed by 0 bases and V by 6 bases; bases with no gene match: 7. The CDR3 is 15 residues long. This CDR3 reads CASSGQGWGSYEQYF. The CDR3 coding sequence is TGTGCCAGCAGCGGACAGGGCTGGGGCTCCTACGAGCAGTACTTC.

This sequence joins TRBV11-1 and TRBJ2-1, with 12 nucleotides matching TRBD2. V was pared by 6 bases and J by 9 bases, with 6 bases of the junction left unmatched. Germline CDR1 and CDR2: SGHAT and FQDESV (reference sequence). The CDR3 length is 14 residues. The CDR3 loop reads CASRRPSGRGEQFF. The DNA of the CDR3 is TGTGCCAGCAGAAGGCCTAGCGGGAGGGGTGAGCAGTTCTTC.

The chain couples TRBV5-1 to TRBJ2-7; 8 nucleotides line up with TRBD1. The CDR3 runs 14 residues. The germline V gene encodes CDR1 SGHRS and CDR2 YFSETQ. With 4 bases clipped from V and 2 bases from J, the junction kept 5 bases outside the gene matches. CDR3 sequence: CASSQDRAPYEQYF. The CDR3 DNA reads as TGCGCCAGCAGCCAGGACAGGGCTCCCTACGAGCAGTACTTC.

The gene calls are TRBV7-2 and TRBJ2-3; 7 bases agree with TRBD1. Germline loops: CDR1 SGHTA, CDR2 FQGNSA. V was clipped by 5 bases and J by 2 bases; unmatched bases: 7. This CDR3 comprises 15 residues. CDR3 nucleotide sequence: TGTGCCAGCAGCCCCCGACAGGGATACACAGATACGCAGTATTTT. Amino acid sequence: CASSPRQGYTDTQYF.

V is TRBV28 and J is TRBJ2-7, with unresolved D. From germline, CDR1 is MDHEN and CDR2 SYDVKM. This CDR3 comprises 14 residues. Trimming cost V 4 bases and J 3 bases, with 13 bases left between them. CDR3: CASSYNGANYEQYF. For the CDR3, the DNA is TGTGCCAGCAGTTATAACGGAGCGAACTACGAGCAGTACTTC. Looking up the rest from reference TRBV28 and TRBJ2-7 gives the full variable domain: DVKVTQSSRYLVKRTGEKVFLECVQDMDHENMFWYRQDPGLGLRLIYFSYDVKMKEKGDIPEGYSVSREKKERFSLILESASTNQTSMYLCASSYNGANYEQYFGPGTRLTVT.